What follows are 8 T cell receptor beta chains derived from one specimen sequenced in a study of response to subunit inactivated influenza vaccine. TCRdb itself ran the RT-PCR reads through MiXCR, one entry per CDR3 protein. Among about 650,000 distinct CDR3 sequences listed, 15% to 18% were seen once. Sample: PBMCs from blood, taken 11 to 12 days after vaccination. Every receptor here comes from a man in his fifties or sixties who received an inactivated influenza vaccine.

The chain carries TRBV27 and TRBJ1-2; weak D call: TRBD1 (6 bases). Germline V gene lookup returns CDR1 MNHEY and CDR2 SMNVEV (reference sequence). The V and J ends lost 0 bases and 8 bases respectively, with 16 bases between them. This CDR3 spans 15 amino acids. DNA for the CDR3: TGTGCCAGCAGTTTATCCGTGGGGGCTCCTCTGGGCTACACCTTC. Translated: CASSLSVGAPLGYTF.

This chain links TRBV6-5 with TRBJ1-6; a weak D match, TRBD1 (6 bases). Trimming removed 2 bases from V and 6 bases from J, with 11 bases in between. Germline CDR1 and CDR2: MNHEY and SVGAGI. The CDR3 has 15 residues. The DNA for the CDR3 is TGTGCCAGCAGTTACGGGGGGGCATTTAATTCACCCCTCCACTTT. This codes for CASSYGGAFNSPLHF.

CDR3 amino acids: CASSPSDRGLTDTQYF. CDR3 bases: TGCGCCAGCAGCCCGTCGGACAGGGGTCTCACAGATACGCAGTATTTT. The gene calls are TRBV5-1 and TRBJ2-3, with 9 bases lining up with TRBD1. Germline CDR1 is SGHRS and CDR2 is YFSETQ. There are 16 residues in the CDR3. Unmatched junction bases numbered 8, after V lost 4 bases and J lost 2 bases.

There are a few counts of this clonotype. This chain links TRBV10-3 with TRBJ1-3; the D gene is possibly TRBD1 (5 bases). The CDR3 consists of 13 residues. The V gene's germline CDR1 is ENHRY and CDR2 SYGVKD. Trimming shortened V by 6 bases and J by 1 base, and 7 bases separated the two germline ends. The CDR3 DNA follows: TGTGCCATCAGAACAGGATCTGGAAACACCATATATTTT. It is translated as CAIRTGSGNTIYF.

The V and J genes are TRBV12-3 or TRBV12-4 and TRBJ1-1, with D unclear. V dropped 6 bases and J dropped 4 bases, with 12 bases sitting between them. This CDR3 has 13 residues. The CDR3: CASSTDTSTEAFF. The CDR3 DNA reads TGTGCCAGCAGCACCGACACGAGCACTGAAGCTTTCTTT.

The V and J genes are TRBV6-1 and TRBJ2-4; TRBD2 matches at 14 bases. The V gene end was trimmed by 1 base and the J gene end by 0 bases; junction bases not matched to a gene: 2. Germline V CDR1 and CDR2: MNHNS, SASEGT. This CDR3 comprises 18 residues. The DNA of the CDR3 is TGTGCCAGCAGTGAAGGAGGACTAGCGGGAGGAGCCAAAAACATTCAGTACTTC. It yields the protein CASSEGGLAGGAKNIQYF.

This clonotype was seen many times. V usage is TRBV12-3 or TRBV12-4 and J usage is TRBJ1-5; D may be TRBD1 (6 bases). V lost 3 bases and J 6 bases, leaving 12 bases between the germline ends. This CDR3 has 14 residues. In DNA form, the CDR3 reads TGTGCCAGCAGTTTGATGGGGGCTGTTCAGCCCCAGCATTTT. The encoded protein is CASSLMGAVQPQHF.

CDR3 sequence reads: CSARDPGGVDNEQFF. The CDR3 nucleotides read TGCAGTGCTAGAGATCCAGGGGGCGTCGACAATGAGCAGTTCTTC. The V and J genes are TRBV20-1 and TRBJ2-1; 8 bases agree with TRBD1. V shed 0 bases and J 5 bases; nucleotides not matched to a gene: 6. Germline CDR1 and CDR2: DFQATT and SNEGSKA (reference sequence). The CDR3 spans 15 residues.